The clone carrying this T cell receptor (beta chain) was seen only a few times. What it recognizes is unknown. The data derive from a study of early T cells in non-severe SARS-CoV-2 infection. Study observations and caveats: The VDJdb matching leaned toward anti-spike CD8 responses and overlooked private and CD4 specificities.

TCRdb reanalysed the 5' RACE reads using MiXCR and keeps one entry per CDR3 protein. The table shows 70,000 to 90,000 distinct CDR3 sequences, with roughly 10% occurring only once. This TCR derives from an adult who was a healthcare worker with PCR-confirmed SARS-CoV-2 infection or an uninfected control (not recorded which). Sequenced input: whole blood.

Written as DNA, the CDR3 is TGTGCCACCAGACAGGGGTACAATGAGCAGTTCTTC. It encodes CATRQGYNEQFF. The V gene is TRBV27, the J gene TRBJ2-1; TRBD1 matches at 8 bases. This CDR3 spans 12 amino acids. The J segment lost 4 bases and the V segment lost 10 bases, leaving 3 bases of the junction unmatched. Looked up from germline, CDR1 is MNHEY and CDR2 is SMNVEV (reference sequence).